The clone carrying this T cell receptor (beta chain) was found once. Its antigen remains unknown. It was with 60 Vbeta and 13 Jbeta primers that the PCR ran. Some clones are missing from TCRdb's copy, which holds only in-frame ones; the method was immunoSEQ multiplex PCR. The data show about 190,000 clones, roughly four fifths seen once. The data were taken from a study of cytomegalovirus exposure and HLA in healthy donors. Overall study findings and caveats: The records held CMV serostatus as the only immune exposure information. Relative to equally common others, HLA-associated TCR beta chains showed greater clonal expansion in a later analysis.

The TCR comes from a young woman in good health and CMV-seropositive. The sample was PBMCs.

This CDR3 is CASSPLTSGTGDTQYF. CDR3 nucleotide sequence: TGTGCCAGCTCACCCCTTACTAGCGGGACAGGAGATACGCAGTATTTT. V gene TRBV18 combines with J gene TRBJ2-3; 10 bases align to TRBD2. This CDR3 contains 16 residues. J lost 5 bases, V lost 3 bases, and 8 bases had no gene match. The germline V gene has CDR1 KGHSH and CDR2 LQKENI.